This entry is about one T cell receptor (beta chain). Repertoires were generated with immunoSEQ multiplex PCR, while TCRdb's copy carries only in-frame clones and drops some. Of some 75,000 clones listed, approximately 91% are singletons. These data come from a study of OX40 agonist ivuxolimab in advanced cancers. The V and J ends lost 8 bases and 4 bases, in that order; junction bases with no gene match: 13. Germline-derived CDR1 and CDR2 are LNHDA and SQIVND (reference sequence). The CDR3 totals 15 residues. The TCR originated in an adult with an advanced solid tumor such as melanoma, head and neck, liver or kidney cancer. Sequencing was performed on CD4+ or CD8+ T cells sorted from blood, taken in a trial of the OX40 agonist ivuxolimab. The chain is built from TRBV19 and TRBJ1-1; 7 bases line up with TRBD1. DNA for the CDR3: TGTGCCAGTCTCCCAGAAAACAGGGGATTCACTGAAGCTTTCTTT. Translating it yields CASLPENRGFTEAFF. Supplemented by reference TRBV19 and TRBJ1-1, the full variable domain reads DGGITQSPKYLFRKEGQNVTLSCEQNLNHDAMYWYRQDPGQGLRLIYYSQIVNDFQKGDIAEGYSVSREKKESFPLTVTSAQKNPTAFYLCASLPENRGFTEAFFGQGTRLTVV.